This T cell receptor beta chain came from a study of cytomegalovirus exposure and HLA in healthy donors. Study conclusions and caveats: Common viral pathogens seemed to be connected with several of the most significant clusters, according to a later analysis. In a later analysis, TCR association rates varied by HLA locus: DRB1 most, HLA-C fewest. A few V segments could not be told apart, such as TRBV6-2 and TRBV6-3, and were left out. Altogether, 150 or so TCR beta chains were recorded as cytomegalovirus-associated.

The PCR used 60 Vbeta and 13 Jbeta primers. Sequencing used immunoSEQ multiplex PCR; TCRdb keeps in-frame clones, though not all of them. In all, the sample yields about 130,000 clones. A note on this clone: Its antigen is unknown. The junction shows a germline mismatch at one end, possibly a read error.

The CDR3 has 17 amino acids. Germline loops: CDR1 SNHLY, CDR2 FYNNEI. The sample taken for sequencing was PBMCs. The gene calls are TRBV2 and TRBJ1-5; TRBD1 aligns across 12 bases. The receptor's source is a man between 18 and 29 years old in good health and CMV-seronegative. This CDR3 reads CASSQALGQGADQPQHF. CDR3 nucleotide sequence: TGTGCCAGCAGTCAAGCCTTGGGACAGGGGGCGGATCAGCCCCAGCATTTT. Using reference TRBV2 and TRBJ1-5 for the parts outside the CDR3, the full variable domain is EPEVTQTPSHQVTQMGQEVILRCVPISNHLYFYWYRQILGQKVEFLVSFYNNEISEKSEIFDDQFSVERPDGSNFTLKIRSTKLEDSAMYFCASSQALGQGADQPQHFGDGTRLSIL.